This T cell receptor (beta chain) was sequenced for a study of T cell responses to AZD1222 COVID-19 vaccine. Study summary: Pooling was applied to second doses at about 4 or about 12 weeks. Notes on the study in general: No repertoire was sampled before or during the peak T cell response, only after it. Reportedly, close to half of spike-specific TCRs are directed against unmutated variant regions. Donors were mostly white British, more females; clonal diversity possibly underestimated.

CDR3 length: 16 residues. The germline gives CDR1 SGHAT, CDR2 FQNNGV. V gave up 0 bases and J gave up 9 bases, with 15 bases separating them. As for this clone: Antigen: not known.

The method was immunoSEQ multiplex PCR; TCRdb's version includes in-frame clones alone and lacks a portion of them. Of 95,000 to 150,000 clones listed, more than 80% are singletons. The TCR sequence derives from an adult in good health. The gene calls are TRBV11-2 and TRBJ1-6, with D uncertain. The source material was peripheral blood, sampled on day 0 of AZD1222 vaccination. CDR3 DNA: TGTGCCAGCAGCTTAGAAGGCGCGTTACTCGGTTCACCCCTCCACTTT. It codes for CASSLEGALLGSPLHF.